Detailed here is one T cell receptor (beta chain). The entry originates in a study of human T cells and chemical hapten exposure. Overall study: 2% DPC applied to a 2 cm by 2 cm arm area sensitized donors.

V trimming: 3 bases; J trimming: 1 base; junction bases outside the gene matches: 13. The CDR3 runs 19 residues. Time point: pre-sensitization, week 0. Documented treatment: therapeutic diphenylcyclopropenone sensitization with weekly scalp DPC. RNA extraction used unfractionated whole blood as the source of total RNA. TCRdb itself ran the RACE reads through MiXCR, one entry per CDR3 protein. The sample records approximately 320,000 distinct CDR3 sequences, 4.5% to 5.5% being singletons. The chain couples TRBV12-3 or TRBV12-4 to TRBJ2-3; TRBD2 matches at 10 bases. This receptor was taken from a young woman with alopecia areata. Some clones in this sample may be carry-over from other donors' samples. Sequenced here: whole blood, sampled in connection with sensitization to the hapten diphenylcyclopropenone (DPC). CDR3 nucleotide sequence: TGTGCCAGCAGTTTTCGACTACTAGCGGGGATGCGCCGCACAGATACGCAGTATTTT. Amino acids: CASSFRLLAGMRRTDTQYF.